The 4 T cell receptor beta chains in this list originate from one sample, sequenced in a study of blood T cells in healthy people across ages. With a J-beta primer mix and a sample-barcoded 5' primer, a second PCR ran 7 to 11 cycles. One entry per CDR3 protein results from TCRdb running MiXCR on the 5' RACE reads. The sample has around 970,000 distinct CDR3 sequences, 51% seen once. Input material: blood. The source is a woman in her sixties in good health.

J is TRBJ2-2 and V is TRBV15; D not resolved. This CDR3 spans 14 amino acids. V lost 0 bases and J lost 9, with 11 bases in between. The germline V gene encodes CDR1 LNHNV and CDR2 YYDKDF (reference sequence). The CDR3 sequence: CATSRDLGFRELFF. CDR3 DNA: TGTGCCACCAGCAGAGATCTTGGGTTCCGGGAGCTGTTTTTT.

This clonotype was observed a few times. This sequence joins TRBV2 and TRBJ2-6; D gene ambiguous. CDR1 and CDR2 (germline): SNHLY, FYNNEI. The V end was cut by 6 bases, the J end by 0 bases, with 9 bases between. The CDR3 spans 15 residues. The CDR3 coding sequence is TGTGCCAGCAGACAAGAGAGCTCTGGGGCCAACGTCCTGACTTTC. It codes for CASRQESSGANVLTF.

There are a few counts of this clonotype. This chain connects TRBV7-9 to TRBJ2-7, with TRBD1 matching over 9 bases. CDR1 and CDR2 (germline): SEHNR, FQNEAQ (reference sequence). V lost 1 base, J lost 5 bases, and 6 bases stayed unmatched. The CDR3 is made up of 15 amino acids. The chain's CDR3 is CASSLGDRATNEQYF. The CDR3 nucleotides read TGTGCCAGCAGCTTAGGGGACAGGGCAACCAACGAGCAGTACTTC.

CDR3 sequence: CASSSGRTSGRAYEQYF. In DNA, the CDR3 is TGTGCCAGCAGTTCCGGACGGACTAGCGGGAGGGCCTACGAGCAGTACTTC. This chain joins TRBV12-3 or TRBV12-4 and TRBJ2-7; 15 bases match TRBD2. After removal of 4 bases from V and 2 bases from J, the junction contained 6 bases not matched to a gene. The CDR3 spans 17 residues.